The rows below give T cell receptor beta chains drawn from one sample of a study of CD8 T cells in ankylosing spondylitis. TCRdb reprocessed the 5' RACE reads via MiXCR and lists one record per CDR3 protein. The data contain about 220,000 distinct CDR3 sequences, 6% to 8% of them singletons. Material: blood, either unsorted or a sorted T cell fraction (not recorded which). These receptors all stem from a male donor with ankylosing spondylitis. Both conserved end residues are part of each CDR3. D genes are given only for firm matches. Size is omitted from some rows. Given values are once, few, many or a class for expanded clones.

CDR3aa | CDR3nt | j_gene | v_gene | abundance | d_gene
CASSALSGNTDTQYF | TGCGCCAGCAGTGCACTTAGCGGGAACACAGATACGCAGTATTTT | TRBJ2-3 | TRBV10-1 | few | TRBD2
CASSLAQRDEQFF | TGTGCCAGCAGCTTAGCTCAACGGGATGAGCAGTTCTTC | TRBJ2-1 | TRBV7-6 | - | -
CASSLAGAAKNIQYF | TGTGCCAGCAGTTTAGCGGGAGCGGCCAAAAACATTCAGTACTTC | TRBJ2-4 | TRBV27 | many | TRBD2
CASKTSGEYEQYF | TGTGCCAGTAAGACTAGCGGGGAGTACGAGCAGTACTTC | TRBJ2-7 | TRBV28 | few | TRBD2
CSVELGRLNSYEQYF | TGCAGCGTTGAATTAGGCAGGCTTAACTCCTACGAGCAGTACTTC | TRBJ2-7 | TRBV29-1 | many | -
CASSSFRDQETQYF | TGTGCCAGCAGTAGTTTCCGGGACCAAGAGACCCAGTACTTC | TRBJ2-5 | TRBV27 | few | -
CASSEIEGAGYEQYF | TGTGCCAGCAGTGAGATCGAGGGGGCTGGCTACGAGCAGTACTTC | TRBJ2-7 | TRBV25-1 | many | TRBD1
CASSFATGFTGNTIYF | TGTGCCAGCAGTTTCGCAACAGGGTTTACTGGAAACACCATATATTTT | TRBJ1-3 | TRBV28 | many | -
CASSLPGDGANVLTF | TGTGCCAGCAGTCTCCCGGGGGACGGGGCCAACGTCCTGACTTTC | TRBJ2-6 | TRBV7-9 | few | -
CASSPEGQRQYF | TGTGCCAGCAGCCCGGAGGGACAAAGGCAGTACTTC | TRBJ2-7 | TRBV7-9 | many | -
CSVEGGPGFTDTQYF | TGCAGCGTTGAAGGGGGGCCAGGGTTCACAGATACGCAGTATTTT | TRBJ2-3 | TRBV29-1 | many | -
CASGTGSETQYF | TGTGCCAGCGGGACAGGGAGCGAGACCCAGTACTTC | TRBJ2-5 | TRBV7-9 | many | TRBD1
CSVEVRAYEQYF | TGCAGCGTTGAAGTTAGGGCCTACGAGCAGTACTTC | TRBJ2-7 | TRBV29-1 | many | -
CASSQLQGQYGYTF | TGCGCCAGCAGCCAACTTCAGGGGCAGTATGGCTACACCTTC | TRBJ1-2 | TRBV4-3 | many | -
CASSKQGADQNIQYF | TGTGCCAGCAGCAAACAGGGGGCCGACCAAAACATTCAGTACTTC | TRBJ2-4 | TRBV7-9 | many | TRBD1